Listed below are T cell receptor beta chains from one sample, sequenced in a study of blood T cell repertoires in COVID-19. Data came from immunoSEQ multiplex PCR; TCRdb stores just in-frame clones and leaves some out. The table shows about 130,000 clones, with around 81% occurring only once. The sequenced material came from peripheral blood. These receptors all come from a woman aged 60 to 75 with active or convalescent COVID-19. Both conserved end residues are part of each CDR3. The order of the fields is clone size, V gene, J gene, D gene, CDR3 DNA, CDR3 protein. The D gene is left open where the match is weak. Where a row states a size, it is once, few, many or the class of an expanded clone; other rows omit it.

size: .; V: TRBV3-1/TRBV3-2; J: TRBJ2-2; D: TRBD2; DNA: TGTGCCAGCAGCCAGGGTGCCTGGCGGGGGGGCCTCGGGGAGCTGTTTTTT; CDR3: CASSQGAWRGGLGELFF
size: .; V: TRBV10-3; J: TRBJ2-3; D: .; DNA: TGTGCCATCAGCCGAAGCGGAGATACGCAGTATTTT; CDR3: CAISRSGDTQYF
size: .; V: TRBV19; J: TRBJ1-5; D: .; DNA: TGTGCCAGTAGTATAGCAGGGAACAATCAGCCCCAGCATTTT; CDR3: CASSIAGNNQPQHF
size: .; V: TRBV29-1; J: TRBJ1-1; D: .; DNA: TGCAGCGGGCAGGGTTGGTTGGGGACTGAAGCTTTCTTT; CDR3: CSGQGWLGTEAFF
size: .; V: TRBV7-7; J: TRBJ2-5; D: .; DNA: TGTGCCAGCAGCTTAGGTACTCTAACAGGACCGTCTCAAGAGACCCAGTACTTC; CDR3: CASSLGTLTGPSQETQYF
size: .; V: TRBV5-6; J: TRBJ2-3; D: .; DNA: TGTGCCAGCAGCTTGGGGGCAACAGATACGCAGTATTTT; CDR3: CASSLGATDTQYF
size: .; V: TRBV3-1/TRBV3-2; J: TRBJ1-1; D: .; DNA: TGTGCCAGCAGCCAGGGGGGCACTGAAGCTTTCTTT; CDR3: CASSQGGTEAFF
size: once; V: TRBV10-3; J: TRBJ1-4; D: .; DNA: TGTGCCACTTCTGTGAGCACCGTCGAAGAAAAACTGTTTTTT; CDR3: CATSVSTVEEKLFF
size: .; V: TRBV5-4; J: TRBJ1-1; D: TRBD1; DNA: TGTGCCAGCAGCTTTATGGACAGGGGAGGCACTGAAGCTTTCTTT; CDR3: CASSFMDRGGTEAFF
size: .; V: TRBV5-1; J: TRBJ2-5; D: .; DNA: TGCGCCAGCAGCCCACGTCCAGGGGAAGGGTCGACCCAGTACTTC; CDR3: CASSPRPGEGSTQYF
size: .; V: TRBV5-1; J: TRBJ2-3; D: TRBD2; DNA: TGCGCCAGCAGCTTGGGGCTAGCGGTTACTAGCACAGATACGCAGTATTTT; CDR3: CASSLGLAVTSTDTQYF
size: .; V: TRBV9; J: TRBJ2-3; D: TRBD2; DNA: TGTGCCAGCAGCGTAGGACTAGCGGGGGATACGCAGTATTTT; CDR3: CASSVGLAGDTQYF
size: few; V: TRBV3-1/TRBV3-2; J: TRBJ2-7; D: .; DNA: TGTGCCAGCAGCCCTGGCCATCGGAGCTCCTACGAGCAGTACTTC; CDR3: CASSPGHRSSYEQYF
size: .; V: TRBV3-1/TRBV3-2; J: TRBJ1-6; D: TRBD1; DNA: TGTGCCAGCAGGGGACAGGAAGGTCCCTCCTATAATTCACCCCTCCACTTT; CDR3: CASRGQEGPSYNSPLHF
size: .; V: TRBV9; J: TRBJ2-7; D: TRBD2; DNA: TGTGCCAGCAGCCGACTGAGCGGGAGAGCTTACGAGCAGTACTTC; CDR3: CASSRLSGRAYEQYF
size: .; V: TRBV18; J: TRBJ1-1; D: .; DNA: TGTGCCAGCTCACAGAGGGACACTGAAGCTTTCTTT; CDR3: CASSQRDTEAFF
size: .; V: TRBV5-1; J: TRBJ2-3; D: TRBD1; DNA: TGCGCCAGCAGCTTAAATGGACAGGACGATACGCAGTATTTT; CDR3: CASSLNGQDDTQYF
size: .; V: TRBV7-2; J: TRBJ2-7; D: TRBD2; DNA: TGTGCCAGCACCTTAAGCGGGACTAGCGTTTACGAGCAGTACTTC; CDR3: CASTLSGTSVYEQYF
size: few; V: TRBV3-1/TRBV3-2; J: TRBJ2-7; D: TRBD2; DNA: TGTGCCAGCAGCCAGTTCTCTAGCGGGAGTTTGGGAGGTGGCGAGCAGTACTTC; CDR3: CASSQFSSGSLGGGEQYF
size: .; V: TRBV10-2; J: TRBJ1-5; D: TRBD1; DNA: TGCGCCAGCCAAGACAGGGGTGGGGATTATAGCAATCAGCCCCAGCATTTT; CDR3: CASQDRGGDYSNQPQHF
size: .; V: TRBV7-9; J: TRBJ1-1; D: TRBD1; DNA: TGTGCCAGCAGCTTAGGGACAGGGGGCCGTGAAGCTTTCTTT; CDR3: CASSLGTGGREAFF
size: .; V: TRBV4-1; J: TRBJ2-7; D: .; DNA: TGCGCCAGCAGCCAAGGCCTCGGTCAGGGAATTTCCTACGAGCAGTACTTC; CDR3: CASSQGLGQGISYEQYF
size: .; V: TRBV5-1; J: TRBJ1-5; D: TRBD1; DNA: TGCGCCAGCAGCTCTGGACAGGGAAGCAATCAGCCCCAGCATTTT; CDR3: CASSSGQGSNQPQHF
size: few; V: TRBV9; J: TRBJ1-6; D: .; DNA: TGTGCCAGCAGCCTTTTCTTTAATTCACCCCTCCACTTT; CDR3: CASSLFFNSPLHF
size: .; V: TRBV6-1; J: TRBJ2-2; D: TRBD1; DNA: TGTGCCAGCAGTGTAGGAGACAGGGGTGGAAGTACCGGGGAGCTGTTTTTT; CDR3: CASSVGDRGGSTGELFF
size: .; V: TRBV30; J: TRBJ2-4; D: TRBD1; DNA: TGTGCCTGGAGCGGAAAGGGGGGACAGGGGGAAAACATTCAGTACTTC; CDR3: CAWSGKGGQGENIQYF
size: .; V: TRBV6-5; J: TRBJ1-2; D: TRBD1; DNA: TGTGCCAGCAGTACTTTGGACAGGGCGGAGGGCTACACCTTC; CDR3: CASSTLDRAEGYTF
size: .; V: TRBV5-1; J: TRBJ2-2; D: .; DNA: TGCGCCAGCAGCCCCCGTCAGGGGAGCACCGGGGAGCTGTTTTTT; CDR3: CASSPRQGSTGELFF
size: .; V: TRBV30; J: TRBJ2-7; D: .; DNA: TGTGCCTGGAGTTTAGCTGCCTACGAGCAGTACTTC; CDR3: CAWSLAAYEQYF
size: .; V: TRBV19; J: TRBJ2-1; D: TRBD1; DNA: TGTGCCAGTAGTGAGACAGGGTGGGCCTACAATGAGCAGTTCTTC; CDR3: CASSETGWAYNEQFF
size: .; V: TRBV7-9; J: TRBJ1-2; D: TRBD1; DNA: TGTGCCAGCAGCCCCCGGGACAGGGAGAACTATGGCTACACCTTC; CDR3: CASSPRDRENYGYTF
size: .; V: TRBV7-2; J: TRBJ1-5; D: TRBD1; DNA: TGTGCCAGCAGCCCGGCCCCGGGACAGTTTAGCAATCAGCCCCAGCATTTT; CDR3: CASSPAPGQFSNQPQHF
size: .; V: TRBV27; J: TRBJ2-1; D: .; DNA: TGTGCCAGCAGTTTATGGGGAGCGGGTGGACGGAATGAGCAGTTCTTC; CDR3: CASSLWGAGGRNEQFF
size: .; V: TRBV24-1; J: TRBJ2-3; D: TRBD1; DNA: TGTGCCACCAGTGATTGGACAGGGGACACAGATACGCAGTATTTT; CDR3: CATSDWTGDTDTQYF
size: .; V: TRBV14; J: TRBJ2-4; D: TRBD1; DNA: TGTGCCAGCAGCCAAGGCACTCGGACAGGGTTTACGGAACTTTGGGGAGCCAAAAACATTCAGTACTTC; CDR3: CASSQGTRTGFTELWGAKNIQYF
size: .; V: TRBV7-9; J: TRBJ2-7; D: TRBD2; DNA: TGTGCCAGCAGCTCACTAGCGGGAGGGATGTCCTACGAGCAGTACTTC; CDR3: CASSSLAGGMSYEQYF
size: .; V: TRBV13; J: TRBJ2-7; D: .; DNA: TGTGCCAGCGCCCGGCGGAACTCCTACGAGCAGTACTTC; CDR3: CASARRNSYEQYF
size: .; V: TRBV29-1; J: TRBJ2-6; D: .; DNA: TGCAGCGTTGCGGCGGGAGGGGCCAACGTCCTGACTTTC; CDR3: CSVAAGGANVLTF
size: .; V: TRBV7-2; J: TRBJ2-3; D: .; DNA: TGTGCCAGCAGCACTACAGGGCGCGCAGATACGCAGTATTTT; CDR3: CASSTTGRADTQYF
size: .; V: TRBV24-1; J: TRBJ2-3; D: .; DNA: TGTGCCACCAGTTTGGAGACAGATACGCAGTATTTT; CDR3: CATSLETDTQYF
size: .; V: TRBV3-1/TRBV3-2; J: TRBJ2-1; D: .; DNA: TGTGCCAGCAGCCCGCCTAGCAGCTACAATGAGCAGTTCTTC; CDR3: CASSPPSSYNEQFF
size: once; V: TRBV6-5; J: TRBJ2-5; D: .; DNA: TGTGCCAGCAGCGGAGCGGCGGGATACCAAGAGACCCAGTACTTC; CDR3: CASSGAAGYQETQYF
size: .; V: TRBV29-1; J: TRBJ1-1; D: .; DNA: TGCAGCATCCAGACAGGATTGATGAACACTGAAGCTTTCTTT; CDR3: CSIQTGLMNTEAFF
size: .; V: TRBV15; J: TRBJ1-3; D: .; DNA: TGTGCCACCACCGAGACCCGGAGGGAAGGCACCATATATTTT; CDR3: CATTETRREGTIYF
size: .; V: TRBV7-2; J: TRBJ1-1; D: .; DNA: TGTGCCAGCAGCTTAGTGGCAGGGATCGGGAACACTGAAGCTTTCTTT; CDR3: CASSLVAGIGNTEAFF
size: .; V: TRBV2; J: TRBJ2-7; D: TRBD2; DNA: TGTGCCAGCAGCGAACAGCTACTAGCGGCCTACGAGCAGTACTTC; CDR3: CASSEQLLAAYEQYF
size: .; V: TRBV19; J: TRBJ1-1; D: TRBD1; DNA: TGTGCCATCCGCACAGGGGGCGATAACACTGAAGCTTTCTTT; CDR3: CAIRTGGDNTEAFF
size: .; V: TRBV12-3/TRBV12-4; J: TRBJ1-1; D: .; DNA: TGTGCCAGCAGTGTACAGATCTACACTGAAGCTTTCTTT; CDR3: CASSVQIYTEAFF